Listed below are T cell receptor beta chains from one sample, sequenced in a study of OX40 agonist ivuxolimab in advanced cancers. Measured with immunoSEQ multiplex PCR; TCRdb has only the in-frame clones, and not every one. The data show around 47,000 clones, roughly 80% seen once. The sequencing here drew on CD4+ or CD8+ T cells sorted from blood, taken in a trial of the OX40 agonist ivuxolimab. The receptors shown here come from an adult with an advanced solid tumor such as melanoma, head and neck, liver or kidney cancer. Both conserved end residues are part of each CDR3. Fields, in order: CDR3 DNA, CDR3 protein, clone size, V gene, J gene, D gene. The D gene is left open where the match is weak. Size values are once, few and many counts, or a class for expanded clones, and some rows have none.

CDR3 DNA: TGTGCCAGCAGTCCGTGGGACGGCTTCTCTGGAAACACCATATATTTT
CDR3 protein: CASSPWDGFSGNTIYF
clone size: -
V gene: TRBV27
J gene: TRBJ1-3
D gene: -

CDR3 DNA: TGCGCCAGCAGCTTATTCTCCAACCCGCAAAAAGGGAGCGGGAGGAACGAGCAGTACTTC
CDR3 protein: CASSLFSNPQKGSGRNEQYF
clone size: -
V gene: TRBV5-1
J gene: TRBJ2-7
D gene: TRBD2

CDR3 DNA: TGTGCCAGCAGCTTAGCGGCAGGGGCCAGCTCCTACGAGCAGTACTTC
CDR3 protein: CASSLAAGASSYEQYF
clone size: -
V gene: TRBV7-9
J gene: TRBJ2-7
D gene: -

CDR3 DNA: TGTGCCAGTAAAGAAGGTAATGAGCAGTTCTTC
CDR3 protein: CASKEGNEQFF
clone size: -
V gene: TRBV19
J gene: TRBJ2-1
D gene: -

CDR3 DNA: TGTGCCAGCAGTGTTCGGACAGGGCTTGACGAGCAGTACTTC
CDR3 protein: CASSVRTGLDEQYF
clone size: -
V gene: TRBV2
J gene: TRBJ2-7
D gene: TRBD1

CDR3 DNA: TGCGCCAGCAGCTTGTTTGAATTGGACAGGGGCAATCAGCCCCAGCATTTT
CDR3 protein: CASSLFELDRGNQPQHF
clone size: -
V gene: TRBV5-1
J gene: TRBJ1-5
D gene: TRBD1

CDR3 DNA: TGTGCCAGCAGTCCCCCAGGGGCAACCTACGAGCAGTACTTC
CDR3 protein: CASSPPGATYEQYF
clone size: -
V gene: TRBV28
J gene: TRBJ2-7
D gene: -

CDR3 DNA: TGTGCCAGCAGCTTAGGTTCTAATTCACCCCTCCACTTT
CDR3 protein: CASSLGSNSPLHF
clone size: -
V gene: TRBV5-4
J gene: TRBJ1-6
D gene: -

CDR3 DNA: TGTGCCAGCAGTTCTCCCCGAGCGGGATACGAGCAGTACTTC
CDR3 protein: CASSSPRAGYEQYF
clone size: -
V gene: TRBV28
J gene: TRBJ2-7
D gene: TRBD2

CDR3 DNA: TGTGCCAGTTCCAGGTCGACGAACACTGAAGCTTTCTTT
CDR3 protein: CASSRSTNTEAFF
clone size: medium-sized
V gene: TRBV19
J gene: TRBJ1-1
D gene: -

CDR3 DNA: TGTGCCAGCGGACCCCGCGGGAACACTGAAGCTTTCTTT
CDR3 protein: CASGPRGNTEAFF
clone size: -
V gene: TRBV28
J gene: TRBJ1-1
D gene: -